The 20 T cell receptor beta chains given below trace back to one sample, sequenced in a study of CXCR3-negative and CXCR3-positive naive CD8 T cells. Study-level findings and limits: Comparison of naive cells showed more hydrophobic TRB CDR3s in CXCR3-positive than in CXCR3-negative naive cells.

Through 5' RACE with UMI labels, the TRB cDNA libraries were prepared. Reprocessing the 5' RACE reads, TCRdb reports a single entry for every CDR3 protein and omits DNA. Its clone listing holds 150,000 to 180,000 distinct CDR3 sequences. The antigens of these receptors remain unknown. Sequences were obtained from naive CXCR3+ CD8+ T cells from blood. Indicated subset: CD45RO-CCR7+CD27+CD95- naive CD8+ T cells expressing CXCR3 (TNR3+). These receptors were collected from a human donor in good health. Some clones in this sample may be carry-over from other donors' samples.

The chain joins TRBV6-1 to TRBJ1-5; TCRdb gives TRBD1 as the D gene, but with no DNA this cannot be confirmed. The germline gives CDR1 MNHNS, CDR2 SASEGT. The CDR3 spans 17 residues. CDR3 region: CASSEAWGQGFNQPQHF.

This chain uses TRBV10-1 with TRBJ2-3; with no DNA, the TCRdb D assignment of TRBD1 cannot be verified. CDR1 is WNHNN and CDR2 is SYGVQD in the germline V gene (reference sequence). This CDR3 is built from 14 residues. The CDR3 spells CASSWGQSTDTQYF.

V usage is TRBV9 and J usage is TRBJ2-7; TCRdb's D gene call, TRBD1, goes unchecked for lack of DNA. Germline values: CDR1 SGDLS, CDR2 YYNGEE. There are 15 residues in the CDR3. This CDR3 is CASSVFPSFSYEQYF.

The chain combines TRBV28 with TRBJ2-5; the TCRdb D gene call, TRBD2, has no DNA to confirm it. Germline CDR1 and CDR2: MDHEN and SYDVKM. The length of the CDR3 is 13 residues. The chain's CDR3 is CASSHPLAETQYF.

V gene TRBV5-1 combines with J gene TRBJ2-3; TCRdb's assignment of TRBD2 cannot be checked, as there is no DNA. CDR1 and CDR2 from the germline V gene are SGHRS and YFSETQ. The CDR3 consists of 15 residues. The CDR3 spells CASSPGLVRSDTQYF.

V and J are TRBV28 and TRBJ1-6; TCRdb selects TRBD1, and the lack of DNA leaves this call unchecked. Germline V CDR1 and CDR2: MDHEN, SYDVKM. This CDR3 region has 15 residues. The CDR3 here is CASSLVLQANSPLHF.

The CDR3 is CASSYSRLGRADGYTF. The V and J genes are TRBV6-2 or TRBV6-3 and TRBJ1-2. There are 16 residues in the CDR3. Germline lookup yields CDR1 MNHEY and CDR2 SVGEGT.

The rearrangement joins TRBV28 to TRBJ2-2; TCRdb's D call, TRBD1, is unchecked because there is no DNA. The CDR3 totals 14 residues. Germline CDR1 and CDR2: MDHEN and SYDVKM. CDR3 sequence: CASTFGGDTGELFF.

The rearrangement joins TRBV5-5 to TRBJ2-7; TCRdb designates TRBD2, a call that cannot be tested without DNA. The germline CDR1 and CDR2 sequences are SGHKS and YYEKEE (reference sequence). The CDR3 is made up of 16 amino acids. The CDR3 reads CASSWEQEGPTYEQYF.

J is TRBJ2-2 and V is TRBV12-3 or TRBV12-4. This CDR3 region has 12 residues. This CDR3 reads CASSLWTGELFF.

J is TRBJ2-7 and V is TRBV28; checking the TCRdb D call of TRBD1 is not possible without DNA. Per the germline V gene, CDR1 is MDHEN and CDR2 is SYDVKM. This CDR3 is 14 amino acids long. The CDR3 here is CASSELQGSYEQYF.

The V and J genes are TRBV29-1 and TRBJ2-7; TCRdb's D call of TRBD1 is untestable without DNA. The V gene's germline CDR1 is SQVTM and CDR2 ANQGSEA. This CDR3 contains 14 residues. CDR3 sequence: CSVGEGAGALEQYF.

The chain joins TRBV27 to TRBJ2-3; TCRdb picks TRBD1, but there is no DNA to check that call. The CDR3 spans 17 residues. The germline CDR1 and CDR2 sequences are MNHEY and SMNVEV (reference sequence). CDR3 residues: CASSLAGAQRGTDTQYF.

The chain couples TRBV27 to TRBJ2-7; as DNA is missing, the TRBD2 call by TCRdb cannot be tested. CDR1 MNHEY and CDR2 SMNVEV come from the germline V gene (reference sequence). CDR3 length: 15 amino acids. CDR3 sequence reads: CASSLHGSLSYEQYF.

The V gene is TRBV29-1, the J gene TRBJ1-1. Germline-derived CDR1 and CDR2 are SQVTM and ANQGSEA. CDR3 size: 14 residues. The CDR3 protein is CSVTRPNLNNEAFF.

V gene TRBV13 combines with J gene TRBJ1-1; TCRdb calls TRBD1, which cannot be checked without DNA. CDR1 and CDR2 (germline): PRHDT, FYEKMQ (reference sequence). CDR3 length: 16 residues. This CDR3 reads CASSLGSRGFGTEAFF.

The chain employs TRBV7-9 and TRBJ2-7; lacking DNA, the TRBD1 call made by TCRdb goes unchecked. The length of the CDR3 is 14 residues. Germline CDR1 and CDR2: SEHNR and FQNEAQ (reference sequence). This CDR3 is CASSEGARVYEQYF.

J is TRBJ2-5 and V is TRBV7-9; TCRdb picks TRBD1, but there is no DNA to check that call. This CDR3 spans 17 amino acids. Per germline, CDR1 SEHNR and CDR2 FQNEAQ (reference sequence). This CDR3 is CASSSQAPGQGGETQYF.

CDR3: CASSQDWGSGSYEQYF. The rearrangement uses TRBV3-1 and TRBJ2-7; with no DNA, the TCRdb D assignment of TRBD1 cannot be verified. Germline CDR1 LGHDT, CDR2 YNNKEL (reference sequence). The CDR3 runs 16 residues.

The V call is TRBV28, the J call TRBJ1-1; with no DNA, the TCRdb D assignment of TRBD1 cannot be verified. The CDR3 runs to 15 residues. Germline assignment: CDR1 MDHEN and CDR2 SYDVKM. The chain's CDR3 is CASSPLGDLDTEAFF. Variable domain in full (rest from reference TRBV28 and TRBJ1-1): DVKVTQSSRYLVKRTGEKVFLECVQDMDHENMFWYRQDPGLGLRLIYFSYDVKMKEKGDIPEGYSVSREKKERFSLILESASTNQTSMYLCASSPLGDLDTEAFFGQGTRLTVV.